The 30 T cell receptor beta chains reported below all come from one sample, sequenced in a study of PD-L1 blockade in urothelial cancer. TCRdb keeps only in-frame clones here, not all; method: immunoSEQ multiplex PCR. The profile covers tens of thousands of clones, with more than 80% appearing a single time and 5.5% to 8% taken by the ten largest. Sample time point: peripheral blood 6 weeks after treatment start. This specimen was PBMCs, taken around atezolizumab (anti-PD-L1) treatment. These receptors were taken from a man in his 70s with urothelial cancer.

The chain recombines TRBV28 with TRBJ2-1; D is undetermined. Trimming stripped 4 bases from V and 5 bases from J, with 9 bases between. CDR1 is MDHEN and CDR2 is SYDVKM in the germline V gene. This CDR3 has 13 residues. The chain's CDR3 is CASSSPKNNEQFF. CDR3 DNA: TGTGCCAGCAGTTCCCCCAAAAACAATGAGCAGTTCTTC.

V and J are TRBV27 and TRBJ1-1; TRBD1 is a possible D gene (5 bases). This CDR3 comprises 16 residues. Trimming took 3 bases from V and 3 from J, leaving 17 bases between them. CDR1 and CDR2 (germline): MNHEY, SMNVEV (reference sequence). The CDR3 spells CASSFDRGGGDTEAFF. The DNA of the CDR3 is TGTGCCAGCAGTTTCGATAGGGGTGGAGGGGACACTGAAGCTTTCTTT.

The CDR3 region has the DNA TGCGCCAGTCACCAAGACAGGGTCGGAGGCTACAATGAGCAGTTCTTC. Translation gives CASHQDRVGGYNEQFF. This sequence joins TRBV5-1 and TRBJ2-1; 7 bases are shared with TRBD1. The CDR3 runs to 16 residues. V shed 8 bases and J 3 bases; nucleotides not matched to a gene: 14. Looked up from germline, CDR1 is SGHRS and CDR2 is YFSETQ.

V and J are TRBV4-1 and TRBJ2-3, with TRBD2 matching over 9 bases. The V segment lost 4 bases and the J segment 6 bases; nucleotides outside the gene matches: 14. Per the germline V gene, CDR1 is MGHRA and CDR2 is YSYEKL. The CDR3 loop spans 17 amino acids. CDR3 residues: CASSLSPGSGSGDTQYF. The CDR3 DNA sequence: TGCGCCAGCAGCCTATCCCCGGGTAGCGGGAGTGGGGATACGCAGTATTTT.

The CDR3 region is CASRRGTSQETQYF. The CDR3 region has the DNA TGTGCCAGCAGGCGAGGGACTAGCCAAGAGACCCAGTACTTC. The gene calls are TRBV6-1 and TRBJ2-5; the match to TRBD2 covers 8 bases. Germline V gene sequence: CDR1 MNHNS, CDR2 SASEGT. This CDR3 is built from 14 residues. The V segment lost 6 bases and the J segment 1 base; nucleotides outside the gene matches: 4.

This clone is termed large. The chain employs TRBV5-1 and TRBJ1-2, with D tentatively TRBD1 (5 bases). Germline V gene sequence: CDR1 SGHRS, CDR2 YFSETQ. The CDR3 runs to 14 residues. The V gene lost 1 base and the J gene lost 2 bases, with 9 bases spanning the gap. CDR3 in DNA: TGCGCCAGCAGCTTGAGCCCAGGGAACTATGGCTACACCTTC. It is translated as CASSLSPGNYGYTF.

The gene calls are TRBV6-5 and TRBJ1-4, with a possible D match to TRBD1 (6 bases). V lost 10 bases, J lost 4 bases, and 16 bases lay in between. Germline loops: CDR1 MNHEY, CDR2 SVGAGI. This CDR3 is built from 14 residues. The CDR3 coding sequence is TGTGCCACCTCCAGGGGCTTCGGTAATGAAAAACTGTTTTTT. This sequence encodes CATSRGFGNEKLFF.

The chain employs TRBV9 and TRBJ2-2; 14 positions match TRBD2. Unmatched junction bases numbered 1, after V lost 0 bases and J lost 0 bases. Per germline, CDR1 SGDLS and CDR2 YYNGEE. The CDR3 is made up of 18 amino acids. The CDR3 nucleotides read TGTGCCAGCAGCGTAGTGACTAGCGGGAGGGCGAACACCGGGGAGCTGTTTTTT. This encodes CASSVVTSGRANTGELFF.

The V gene is TRBV28, the J gene TRBJ2-5; 15 bases match TRBD2. Germline values: CDR1 MDHEN, CDR2 SYDVKM. Trimming took 5 bases from V and 2 from J; bases not matched to a gene: 15. The length of the CDR3 is 20 residues. The CDR3 spells CASSRGTSGRILYGQETQYF. CDR3 bases: TGTGCCAGCAGTCGAGGGACTAGCGGGAGGATACTGTATGGTCAAGAGACCCAGTACTTC.

V is TRBV6-5 and J is TRBJ1-5; D perhaps matches TRBD1 (6 bases). Germline-derived CDR1 and CDR2 are MNHEY and SVGAGI. Between the trimmed V and J ends, which lost 10 bases and 2 bases, there was a span of 15 bases. This CDR3 spans 14 amino acids. DNA of the CDR3: TGTGCCACCCAACAGGGATCGGGCAATCAGCCCCAGCATTTT. Protein product: CATQQGSGNQPQHF.

The J gene is TRBJ1-1, the V gene TRBV5-8; TRBD1 matches 10 bases. Per germline, CDR1 SGHTS and CDR2 YDEGEE. Trimming removed 4 bases from V and 3 bases from J; junction bases left unmatched: 3. The CDR3 is 14 amino acids. CDR3 residues: CASSLDRGHTEAFF. For the CDR3, the DNA is TGTGCCAGCAGCCTAGACAGGGGGCACACTGAAGCTTTCTTT.

V gene TRBV19 combines with J gene TRBJ1-1; TRBD1 matches 7 bases. The CDR3 contains 14 residues. The V and J ends lost 2 bases and 5 bases, in that order; junction bases with no gene match: 5. In germline, CDR1 is LNHDA, CDR2 SQIVND (reference sequence). Here the CDR3 DNA reads TGTGCCAGTAGTATAACAGGGGCGCGGACTGAAGCTTTCTTT. This sequence encodes CASSITGARTEAFF.

The CDR3 reads CASRELAGVWTGELFF. The CDR3 nucleotides read TGTGCCAGCAGGGAACTAGCGGGAGTATGGACCGGGGAGCTGTTTTTT. V is TRBV27 and J is TRBJ2-2; TRBD2 agrees at 11 bases. The CDR3 consists of 16 residues. The V segment lost 6 bases and the J segment 5 bases; nucleotides outside the gene matches: 8. Germline V gene sequence: CDR1 MNHEY, CDR2 SMNVEV (reference sequence).

The chain joins TRBV7-8 to TRBJ2-5; 8 bases align to TRBD2. The CDR3 is 15 amino acids. The ends lost 4 bases at V and 5 bases at J; junction bases unmatched: 9. CDR1 and CDR2 from the germline V gene are SGHVS and FQNEAQ. CDR3 in DNA: TGTGCCAGCAGCTCTGCGGGGGGAGGGCGGGAGACCCAGTACTTC. Amino acids: CASSSAGGGRETQYF.

CDR3 sequence (DNA): TGTGCCAGCACCCTAGAGGGTACGCAGTATTTT. Translating gives CASTLEGTQYF. The chain has TRBV28 and TRBJ2-3, with a possible D match to TRBD2 (5 bases). Deletions cut 7 bases from V and 8 bases from J, with 10 bases between. Germline V lookup: CDR1 MDHEN, CDR2 SYDVKM. This CDR3 contains 11 residues.

The genes are TRBV5-5 and TRBJ2-6; D uncertain. Trimming cost V 0 bases and J 0 bases, with 4 bases left between them. This CDR3 contains 15 residues. Germline CDR1 SGHKS, CDR2 YYEKEE (reference sequence). The CDR3 sequence is CASSLAGSGANVLTF. The DNA of the CDR3 is TGTGCCAGCAGCTTGGCAGGCTCTGGGGCCAACGTCCTGACTTTC.

CDR3 sequence reads: CASTDPLRPGLEQYF. The DNA for the CDR3 is TGCGCCAGCACGGATCCGCTGCGTCCGGGATTGGAGCAGTACTTC. V gene TRBV4-1 combines with J gene TRBJ2-7, with D tentatively TRBD2 (5 bases). Looked up from germline, CDR1 is MGHRA and CDR2 is YSYEKL. This CDR3 is 15 amino acids long. V shed 7 bases and J shed 7 bases, with 23 bases lying between them.

In its sample, this clone was seen once. The chain uses TRBV7-9 and TRBJ2-3; D is perhaps TRBD2 (6 bases). The CDR3 contains 16 residues. Germline-derived CDR1 and CDR2 are SEHNR and FQNEAQ (reference sequence). Trimming removed 3 bases at V and 4 bases at J, with 17 bases between. The DNA of the CDR3 is TGTGCCAGCAGCTTCCTCGGACAAGGGGACTCAGATACGCAGTATTTT. Amino acids: CASSFLGQGDSDTQYF.

This clone was seen a few times. The chain employs TRBV10-1 and TRBJ2-7; TRBD2 aligns across 7 bases. Trimming removed 4 bases from V and 3 bases from J; junction bases left unmatched: 6. The CDR3 extends over 14 amino acids. Germline loops: CDR1 WNHNN, CDR2 SYGVQD (reference sequence). For the CDR3, the DNA is TGCGCCAGCAGTGCGGGCGGGAGTCTCTACGAGCAGTACTTC. Amino acid sequence: CASSAGGSLYEQYF.

J is TRBJ2-1 and V is TRBV7-6, with TRBD2 identical over 8 bases. The trim removed 4 bases at V and 8 bases at J, leaving 19 bases unmatched. The CDR3 is 18 amino acids. From germline, CDR1 is SGHVS and CDR2 FNYEAQ. CDR3 coding DNA: TGTGCCAGCAGCTCAGCCCGGACTAGCCCCTTCCTTGCCGATGAGCAGTTCTTC. It translates to CASSSARTSPFLADEQFF.

The chain combines TRBV9 with TRBJ2-2, with TRBD2 matching 11 bases. CDR1 is SGDLS and CDR2 is YYNGEE in the germline V gene. CDR3 length: 16 amino acids. V was pared by 4 bases and J by 3 bases, with 5 bases of the junction left unmatched. CDR3 protein: CASSFSGRADTGELFF. In nucleotides, the CDR3 is TGTGCCAGCAGCTTTAGCGGGAGGGCCGACACCGGGGAGCTGTTTTTT.

The rearrangement uses TRBV28 and TRBJ2-7, with 7 bases identical to TRBD2. The CDR3 runs 15 residues. CDR1 MDHEN and CDR2 SYDVKM come from the germline V gene. Trimming removed 2 bases from V and 1 base from J; junction bases left unmatched: 5. The CDR3 spells CASSLRLATSYEQYF. For the CDR3, the DNA is TGTGCCAGCAGTTTAAGACTAGCTACGTCCTACGAGCAGTACTTC. Filled out from reference TRBV28 and TRBJ2-7, the complete variable domain reads DVKVTQSSRYLVKRTGEKVFLECVQDMDHENMFWYRQDPGLGLRLIYFSYDVKMKEKGDIPEGYSVSREKKERFSLILESASTNQTSMYLCASSLRLATSYEQYFGPGTRLTVT.

The V call is TRBV7-6, the J call TRBJ2-3; tentative D call: TRBD2 (6 bases). Germline V gives CDR1 SGHVS, CDR2 FNYEAQ. V gave up 5 bases and J gave up 0 bases, with 12 bases separating them. The length of the CDR3 is 15 residues. CDR3 sequence reads: CASSRRTTSTDTQYF. The CDR3 DNA sequence: TGTGCCAGCAGCCGACGGACTACGAGCACAGATACGCAGTATTTT.

The V and J genes are TRBV5-1 and TRBJ2-5; tentatively, D is TRBD2 (6 bases). Germline V gives CDR1 SGHRS, CDR2 YFSETQ. This CDR3 spans 15 amino acids. V lost 4 bases to trimming and J lost 2 bases, with 15 bases between them. The CDR3 DNA follows: TGCGCCAGCAGCCCTCTCCCAGGGACTCAAGAGACCCAGTACTTC. Its protein product is CASSPLPGTQETQYF.

The chain carries TRBV19 and TRBJ2-3, with 14 bases matching TRBD2. Per the germline V gene, CDR1 is LNHDA and CDR2 is SQIVND (reference sequence). The CDR3 length is 19 residues. Unmatched junction bases numbered 11, after V lost 6 bases and J lost 0 bases. The CDR3, as DNA: TGTGCCAGTAGCTCGGAGGGACTAGCGGGAGTAGCTAGCACAGATACGCAGTATTTT. Protein sequence: CASSSEGLAGVASTDTQYF.

With regard to this clone: The junction departs from the called germline gene at one end, perhaps through a read error. The chain carries TRBV6-1 and TRBJ2-5, with no clear D. Looked up from germline, CDR1 is MNHNS and CDR2 is SASEGT. The CDR3 extends over 10 amino acids. CDR3 DNA: TGTGCCAGCAGCGAAGAGACCCAGTACTTC. This gives the protein CASSEETQYF.

The chain recombines TRBV5-1 with TRBJ1-2; TRBD1 is a possible D gene (5 bases). The ends were cut back, 1 base at V and 7 bases at J, with 14 bases in the middle. Per the germline V gene, CDR1 is SGHRS and CDR2 is YFSETQ. This CDR3 has 14 residues. The CDR3 nucleotides are TGCGCCAGCAGCTTGTCGGCTGGGACTCGTGGCTACACCTTC. Protein sequence: CASSLSAGTRGYTF.

Only one count was recorded for this clone. The chain combines TRBV6-1 with TRBJ1-2; perhaps TRBD1 as D (5 bases). The CDR3 is made up of 14 amino acids. Germline V gene lookup returns CDR1 MNHNS and CDR2 SASEGT. V lost 6 bases, J lost 6 bases, and 17 bases lay in between. CDR3 loop: CASSLTGGVHGYTF. In DNA form, the CDR3 reads TGTGCCAGCAGCTTAACGGGGGGTGTCCATGGCTACACCTTC.

The rearrangement links TRBV19 to TRBJ2-2; weak D call: TRBD1 (7 bases). CDR1 and CDR2 (germline): LNHDA, SQIVND (reference sequence). Between the trimmed V and J ends, which lost 10 bases and 0 bases, there was a span of 18 bases. The CDR3 loop spans 16 amino acids. The CDR3 loop reads CATRGAGQTNTGELFF. DNA of the CDR3: TGTGCCACAAGGGGGGCGGGACAGACGAACACCGGGGAGCTGTTTTTT.

The rearrangement uses TRBV11-2 and TRBJ2-2; maybe TRBD2 (6 bases). This CDR3 contains 14 residues. V lost 6 bases, J lost 6 bases, and 14 bases lay in between. CDR1 is SGHAT and CDR2 is FQNNGV in the germline V gene. Here the CDR3 reads CASRSPGGSGELFF. The CDR3 DNA sequence: TGTGCCAGCAGGTCTCCTGGGGGGTCCGGGGAGCTGTTTTTT.